Presented here are 14 T cell receptor beta chains from one specimen sequenced in a study of CD8 T cells in ankylosing spondylitis. Whole-study findings and limits: For ankylosing spondylitis blood, a TCR beta motif of under ten highly homologous variants appeared characteristic.

These TCRs are of unknown antigen specificity. One entry per CDR3 protein, called by TCRdb with MiXCR from the 5' RACE reads. The table includes 800,000 to 900,000 distinct CDR3 sequences, over 9.5% detected once. The sample was blood, either unsorted or a sorted T cell fraction (not recorded which). The source is a male donor with ankylosing spondylitis.

This clonotype has just a few counts. CDR3 region: CASSLANNRELFF. In DNA, the CDR3 is TGTGCCAGCAGCTTAGCGAATAACCGGGAGCTGTTTTTT. The J gene is TRBJ2-2, the V gene TRBV7-2; D gene ambiguous. The germline gives CDR1 SGHTA, CDR2 FQGNSA. The CDR3 sequence is 13 residues long. Trimming stripped 0 bases from V and 9 bases from J, with 8 bases between.

This clonotype was counted a few times. The chain uses TRBV5-1 and TRBJ2-3, with 9 positions matching TRBD1. Looked up from germline, CDR1 is SGHRS and CDR2 is YFSETQ. V lost 0 bases, J lost 4 bases, and 3 bases stayed unmatched. The CDR3 has 15 amino acids. The CDR3 sequence: CASSLGDRDADTQYF. CDR3 nucleotide sequence: TGCGCCAGCAGCTTGGGGGACAGGGACGCAGATACGCAGTATTTT.

In this sample, this clonotype turned up a few times. V and J are TRBV5-1 and TRBJ1-1; 9 positions agree with TRBD1. Trimming took 3 bases from V and 1 from J; bases not matched to a gene: 7. Germline V gene sequence: CDR1 SGHRS, CDR2 YFSETQ. The CDR3 is made up of 16 amino acids. The CDR3 sequence is CASSYEQGAQNTEAFF. CDR3 bases: TGCGCCAGCAGCTACGAACAGGGGGCCCAGAACACTGAAGCTTTCTTT.

This clonotype was seen at least ten times. The genes are TRBV6-5 and TRBJ1-1; unclear D gene. Germline V gene data show CDR1 as MNHEY and CDR2 as SVGAGI. V was trimmed by 2 bases and J by 9 bases, leaving 13 bases between them. This CDR3 comprises 13 residues. The CDR3 is CASSYLQARKAFF. DNA of the CDR3: TGTGCCAGCAGTTACCTCCAGGCGAGGAAAGCTTTCTTT.

The chain employs TRBV14 and TRBJ1-2; D may be TRBD1 (5 bases). The CDR3 extends over 17 amino acids. Germline V lookup: CDR1 SGHDN, CDR2 FVKESK. The V end was cut by 2 bases, the J end by 8 bases, with 24 bases between. This CDR3 is CASSQREQGRGFGGYTF. The CDR3, as DNA: TGTGCCAGCAGCCAAAGAGAGCAAGGGCGGGGGTTCGGCGGCTACACCTTC.

The V gene is TRBV6-5, the J gene TRBJ2-7; tentatively, D is TRBD2 (6 bases). V was trimmed by 3 bases and J by 9 bases, leaving 15 bases between them. There are 13 residues in the CDR3. CDR1 and CDR2 from the germline V gene are MNHEY and SVGAGI. The CDR3 loop reads CASSYGVGSVQYF. CDR3 DNA sequence: TGTGCCAGCAGTTATGGGGTCGGGAGCGTGCAGTACTTC.

In its sample, this clonotype was seen a few times. The chain joins TRBV6-4 to TRBJ1-5; 8 nucleotides line up with TRBD1. CDR1 and CDR2 from the germline V gene are MRHNA and SNTAGT. With 7 bases clipped from V and 6 bases from J, the junction kept 11 bases outside the gene matches. The CDR3 runs to 15 residues. The CDR3: CASTKDRARVQPQHF. CDR3 in DNA: TGTGCCAGCACTAAGGACAGGGCCAGGGTTCAGCCCCAGCATTTT.

This clonotype was seen at least ten times. CDR3 loop: CASSQAPLGEQYF. In nucleotides, the CDR3 is TGCGCCAGCAGCCAGGCCCCCTTAGGCGAGCAGTACTTC. This chain connects TRBV4-3 to TRBJ2-7; D not certain. The V end lost 3 bases, the J end lost 6 bases, and 12 bases lay between the germline ends. Germline V gene sequence: CDR1 LGHNA, CDR2 YSLEER. The CDR3 runs 13 residues.

The chain couples TRBV20-1 to TRBJ1-2; 11 nucleotides match TRBD1. The junction had 8 bases not matched to a gene; V was cut back by 1 base and J by 4 bases. CDR1 is DFQATT, CDR2 SNEGSKA, per germline (reference sequence). CDR3 length: 16 residues. CDR3 residues: CSARAGTGGTGYGYTF. The DNA for the CDR3 is TGCAGTGCTAGAGCCGGGACAGGGGGAACCGGCTATGGCTACACCTTC.

This clonotype has ten or more counts. The chain uses TRBV5-1 and TRBJ2-5; possibly TRBD1 or TRBD2 for D (5 bases each). In germline, CDR1 is SGHRS, CDR2 YFSETQ. This CDR3 spans 13 amino acids. The V and J ends lost 4 bases and 4 bases respectively, with 11 bases between them. Here the CDR3 reads CASSGRDGETQYF. Here the CDR3 DNA reads TGCGCCAGCAGCGGCCGGGACGGAGAGACCCAGTACTTC.

This rearrangement joins TRBV20-1 to TRBJ2-1, with TRBD2 matching 15 bases. There are 17 residues in the CDR3. J lost 7 bases, V lost 0 bases, and 7 bases had no gene match. The germline gives CDR1 DFQATT, CDR2 SNEGSKA (reference sequence). The CDR3 DNA reads as TGCAGTGCTAGAGAGCCCACCGGGACTAGCGGGAGGAATGAGCAGTTCTTC. Residues: CSAREPTGTSGRNEQFF.

This CDR3 is CASSLGLGWEETQYF. The DNA for the CDR3 is TGTGCCAGCAGCTTGGGTCTAGGATGGGAAGAGACCCAGTACTTC. This rearrangement joins TRBV7-9 to TRBJ2-5, with unresolved D. The CDR3 is 15 amino acids. Between the trimmed V and J ends, which lost 3 bases and 3 bases, there was a span of 14 bases. CDR1 and CDR2 from the germline V gene are SEHNR and FQNEAQ (reference sequence).

This clonotype was detected many times. The chain has TRBV5-1 and TRBJ2-3, with D maybe TRBD2 (5 bases). Trimming removed 0 bases from V and 5 bases from J, with 10 bases in between. The CDR3 loop spans 14 amino acids. CDR1 SGHRS and CDR2 YFSETQ come from the germline V gene. The CDR3, as DNA: TGCGCCAGCAGCTTGGAGGGCCGGGGAGATACGCAGTATTTT. Translated, it gives CASSLEGRGDTQYF.

This clonotype was detected a few times. V and J are TRBV6-1 and TRBJ1-1, with no clear D. The CDR3 sequence is 14 residues long. The ends were cut back, 7 bases at V and 1 base at J, with 13 bases in the middle. In germline, CDR1 is MNHNS, CDR2 SASEGT. CDR3 bases: TGTGCCAGCACCGACCCTTGGGGGAACACTGAAGCTTTCTTT. Amino acid sequence: CASTDPWGNTEAFF.